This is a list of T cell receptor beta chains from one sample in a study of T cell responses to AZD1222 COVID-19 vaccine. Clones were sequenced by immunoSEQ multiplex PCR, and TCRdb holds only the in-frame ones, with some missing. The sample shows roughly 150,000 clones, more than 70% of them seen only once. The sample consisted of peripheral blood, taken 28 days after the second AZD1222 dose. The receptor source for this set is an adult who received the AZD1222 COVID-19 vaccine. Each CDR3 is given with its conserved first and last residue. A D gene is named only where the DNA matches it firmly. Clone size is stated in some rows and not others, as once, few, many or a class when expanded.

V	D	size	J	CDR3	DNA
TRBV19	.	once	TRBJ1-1	CASSIRAEYFNTEAFF	TGTGCCAGTAGTATACGGGCGGAGTACTTTAACACTGAAGCTTTCTTT
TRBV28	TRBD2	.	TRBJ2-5	CASSTGTSGKETQYF	TGTGCCAGCAGTACCGGGACTAGCGGCAAAGAGACCCAGTACTTC
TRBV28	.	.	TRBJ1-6	CASSPSRGMGSYNSPLHF	TGTGCCAGCAGTCCCTCCAGGGGCATGGGCTCCTATAATTCACCCCTCCACTTT
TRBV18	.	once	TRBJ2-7	CASSPKTDIQGQQYF	TGTGCCAGCTCACCGAAGACAGATATCCAAGGCCAGCAGTACTTC
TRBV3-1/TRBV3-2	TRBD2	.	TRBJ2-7	CASRRSGSGRGYEQYF	TGTGCCAGCAGACGTTCGGGCAGCGGGAGAGGATACGAGCAGTACTTC
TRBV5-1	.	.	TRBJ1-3	CASSAQGGSGNTIYF	TGCGCCAGCAGCGCTCAAGGGGGCTCTGGAAACACCATATATTTT
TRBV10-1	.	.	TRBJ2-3	CASSDAGPGQDSDTQYF	TGCGCCAGCAGTGATGCAGGACCGGGTCAAGACTCAGATACGCAGTATTTT
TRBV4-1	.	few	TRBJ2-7	CASSQARGVPYEQYF	TGCGCCAGCAGCCAAGCTCGGGGTGTGCCCTACGAGCAGTACTTC
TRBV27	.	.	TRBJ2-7	CASRIRGEQYF	TGTGCCAGCAGGATCCGGGGGGAGCAGTACTTC
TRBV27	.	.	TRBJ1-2	CASSLVGLGRSHYGYTF	TGTGCCAGCAGTTTGGTGGGTTTAGGCAGGTCCCACTATGGCTACACCTTC
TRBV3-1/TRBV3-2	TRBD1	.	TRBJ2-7	CASSHSGTGEQYF	TGTGCCAGCAGCCACTCCGGGACAGGGGAGCAGTACTTC
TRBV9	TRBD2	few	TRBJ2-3	CASSVRGGESDTQYF	TGTGCCAGCAGCGTACGGGGGGGTGAATCAGATACGCAGTATTTT
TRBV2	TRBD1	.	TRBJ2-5	CASSWTGEETQYF	TGTGCCAGCAGCTGGACAGGGGAGGAGACCCAGTACTTC
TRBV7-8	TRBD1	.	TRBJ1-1	CASTPTGGGFFWNTEAFF	TGTGCCAGCACACCAACAGGGGGCGGGTTTTTTTGGAACACTGAAGCTTTCTTT
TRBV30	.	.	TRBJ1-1	CAWGQRAGAFF	TGTGCCTGGGGACAGAGGGCCGGAGCTTTCTTT
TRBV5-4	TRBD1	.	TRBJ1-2	CASRAGTEMYGYTF	TGTGCCAGCAGGGCCGGGACAGAGATGTATGGCTACACCTTC
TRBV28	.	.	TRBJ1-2	CASTLNLNYGYTF	TGTGCCAGCACCCTCAATCTCAACTATGGCTACACCTTC
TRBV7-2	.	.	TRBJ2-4	CASSHSGAKNIQYF	TGTGCCAGCAGCCACTCGGGAGCCAAAAACATTCAGTACTTC
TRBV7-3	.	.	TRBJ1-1	CASSSTGQLNTEAFF	TGTGCCAGCAGCTCGACTGGACAGTTGAACACTGAAGCTTTCTTT
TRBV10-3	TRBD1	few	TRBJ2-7	CAISKDRGDLYEQYF	TGTGCCATCAGTAAGGACAGGGGGGATCTCTACGAGCAGTACTTC
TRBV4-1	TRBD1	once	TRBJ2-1	CASSQVKDREQFF	TGCGCCAGCAGCCAAGTTAAGGACAGGGAGCAGTTCTTC
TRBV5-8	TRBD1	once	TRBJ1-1	CASSLGVKGQGEAFF	TGTGCCAGCAGCTTGGGGGTAAAGGGACAGGGTGAAGCTTTCTTT
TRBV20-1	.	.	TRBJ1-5	CSVLNQPQHF	TGCAGTGTTCTCAATCAGCCCCAGCATTTT
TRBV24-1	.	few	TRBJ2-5	CATSDSARLKETQYF	TGTGCCACCAGTGATTCTGCACGACTAAAAGAGACCCAGTACTTC
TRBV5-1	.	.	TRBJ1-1	CASSLRGLGTEAFF	TGCGCCAGCAGCTTGAGGGGGTTGGGAACTGAAGCTTTCTTT
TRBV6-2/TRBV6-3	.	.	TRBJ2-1	CASSYLGQYNEQFF	TGTGCCAGCAGTTACCTCGGACAGTACAATGAGCAGTTCTTC
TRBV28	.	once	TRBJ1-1	CATTSRSTEAFF	TGTGCCACCACCTCGAGAAGCACTGAAGCTTTCTTT
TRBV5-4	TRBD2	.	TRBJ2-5	CASSLEGAGGHETQYF	TGTGCCAGCAGCTTGGAGGGGGCGGGGGGGCACGAGACCCAGTACTTC
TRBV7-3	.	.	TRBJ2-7	CASSPGRGAPYEQYF	TGTGCCAGCAGCCCAGGACGGGGGGCACCCTACGAGCAGTACTTC
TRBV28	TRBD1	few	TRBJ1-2	CASSFSGQGVGYGYTF	TGTGCCAGCAGTTTTTCAGGACAGGGGGTAGGCTATGGCTACACCTTC
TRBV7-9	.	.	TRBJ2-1	CASSLSTRLNEQFF	TGTGCCAGCAGCTTATCGACTCGCCTCAATGAGCAGTTCTTC
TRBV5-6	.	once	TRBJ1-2	CASSLQGSYGYTF	TGTGCCAGCAGTTTACAGGGAAGCTATGGCTACACCTTC
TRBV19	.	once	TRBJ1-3	CASLSGQNTIYF	TGTGCCAGCCTTTCGGGGCAAAACACCATATATTTT
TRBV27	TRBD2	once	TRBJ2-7	CASKERGTLAYEQYF	TGTGCCAGCAAGGAGCGGGGGACCCTTGCCTACGAGCAGTACTTC
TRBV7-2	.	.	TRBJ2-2	CASSLRAANTGELFF	TGTGCCAGCAGCTTAAGGGCCGCGAACACCGGGGAGCTGTTTTTT
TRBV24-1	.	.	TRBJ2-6	CATSDLGPSGANVLTF	TGTGCCACCAGTGATTTAGGGCCATCTGGGGCCAACGTCCTGACTTTC
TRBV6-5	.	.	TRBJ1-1	CASSYSMGGDTEAFF	TGTGCCAGCAGTTACTCGATGGGGGGGGATACTGAAGCTTTCTTT
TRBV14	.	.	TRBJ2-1	CASSHYNEQFF	TGTGCCAGCAGCCACTACAATGAGCAGTTCTTC
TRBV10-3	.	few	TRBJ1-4	CAISESGEKLFF	TGTGCCATCAGTGAGTCTGGGGAAAAACTGTTTTTT
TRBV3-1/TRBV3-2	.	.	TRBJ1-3	CASSQLMESGNTIYF	TGTGCCAGCAGCCAATTAATGGAGTCTGGAAACACCATATATTTT
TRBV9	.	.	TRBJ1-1	CASSEYLGQTEAFF	TGTGCCAGCAGCGAATATCTCGGACAAACTGAAGCTTTCTTT
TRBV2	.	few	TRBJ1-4	CASRGAPNEKLFF	TGTGCCAGCAGAGGGGCGCCAAATGAAAAACTGTTTTTT
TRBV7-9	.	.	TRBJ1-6	CASSGAPRSSPLHF	TGTGCCAGCAGCGGGGCCCCAAGATCTTCACCCCTCCACTTT
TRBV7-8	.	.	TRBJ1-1	CASSLGEGNTEAFF	TGTGCCAGCAGCTTAGGGGAGGGAAACACTGAAGCTTTCTTT
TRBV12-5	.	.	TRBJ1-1	CASGSPSDTEAFF	TGTGCTAGTGGTTCCCCTTCAGACACTGAAGCTTTCTTT
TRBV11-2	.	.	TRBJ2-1	CASSLAWRGRQEGYNEQFF	TGTGCCAGCAGCTTAGCGTGGCGGGGCCGGCAGGAGGGGTACAATGAGCAGTTCTTC
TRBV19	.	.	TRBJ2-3	CASSITVGHANTQYF	TGTGCCAGTAGTATTACTGTAGGACATGCAAATACGCAGTATTTT
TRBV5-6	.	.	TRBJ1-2	CASSLAVRAGGYTF	TGTGCCAGCAGCTTGGCCGTTAGGGCGGGTGGCTACACCTTC
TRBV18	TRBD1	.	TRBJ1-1	CASSLDRLNTEAFF	TGTGCCAGCTCACTGGACAGGTTGAACACTGAAGCTTTCTTT
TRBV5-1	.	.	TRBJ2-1	CASSQLAGSSYNEQFF	TGCGCCAGCAGCCAATTGGCGGGGAGCTCCTACAATGAGCAGTTCTTC
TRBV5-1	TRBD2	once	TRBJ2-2	CASSQASGSIRELFF	TGCGCCAGCAGCCAAGCTAGCGGGTCGATAAGGGAGCTGTTTTTT
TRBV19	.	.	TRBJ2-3	CASKWDPSTDTQYF	TGTGCCAGTAAATGGGACCCGAGCACAGATACGCAGTATTTT
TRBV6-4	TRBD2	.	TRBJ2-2	CASSDSGLAGGTGELFF	TGTGCCAGCAGTGACTCCGGACTAGCGGGGGGCACCGGGGAGCTGTTTTTT
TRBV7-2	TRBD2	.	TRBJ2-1	CASSPPGGAISYNEQFF	TGTGCCAGCAGCCCGCCGGGAGGGGCTATCTCCTACAATGAGCAGTTCTTC
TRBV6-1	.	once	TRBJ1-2	CASSENDRRVFGYTF	TGTGCCAGCAGTGAAAACGACAGGAGAGTTTTTGGCTACACCTTC
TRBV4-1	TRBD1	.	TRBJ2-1	CASSHVGQGNHEQFF	TGCGCCAGCAGCCACGTTGGACAGGGTAACCATGAGCAGTTCTTC
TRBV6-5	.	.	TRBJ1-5	CASSSFLGDQPQHF	TGTGCCAGCAGTTCCTTCCTAGGAGATCAGCCCCAGCATTTT
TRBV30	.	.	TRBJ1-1	CALTDRTEAFF	TGTGCCCTAACCGATCGAACTGAAGCTTTCTTT
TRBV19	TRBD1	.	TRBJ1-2	CASSRRDRTSYGYTF	TGTGCCAGTAGTAGACGGGACAGGACATCCTATGGCTACACCTTC
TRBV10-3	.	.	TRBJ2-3	CAISAALSPQDTQYF	TGTGCCATCAGTGCGGCACTATCCCCTCAAGATACGCAGTATTTT